These T cell receptor beta chains were read from a single sample in a study of blood T cell repertoires in COVID-19. Produced via immunoSEQ multiplex PCR; TCRdb's table is partial and in-frame only. The data contain 100,000 to 150,000 clones, around nine tenths of them singletons. Input material: peripheral blood. The receptors were gathered from a woman in her 50s with acute or convalescent COVID-19. CDR3s include the opening cysteine and the closing phenylalanine or tryptophan. A D gene is named only where the DNA matches it firmly. Clone size appears in some rows only: once, few, many, or a class for an expanded clone.

j_call: TRBJ1-4
d_call: TRBD1
v_call: TRBV7-2
cdr3_length: 13
clone_size: .
cdr3_nt: TGTGCCAGCCGACAGGGGATCGATGAAAAACTGTTTTTT
cdr3_aa: CASRQGIDEKLFF

j_call: TRBJ2-1
d_call: TRBD2
v_call: TRBV3-1/TRBV3-2
cdr3_length: 16
clone_size: .
cdr3_nt: TGTGCCAGCAGCCCAAGCGACCGGGGGGGCCGTAATGAGCAGTTCTTC
cdr3_aa: CASSPSDRGGRNEQFF

j_call: TRBJ2-6
d_call: .
v_call: TRBV27
cdr3_length: 15
clone_size: .
cdr3_nt: TGTGCCAGCAGTTTCGAAGGGGTGGGGGCCAACGTCCTGACTTTC
cdr3_aa: CASSFEGVGANVLTF

j_call: TRBJ1-1
d_call: .
v_call: TRBV19
cdr3_length: 14
clone_size: .
cdr3_nt: TGTGCCAGTAACCCGATGTGGCTGAACACTGAAGCTTTCTTT
cdr3_aa: CASNPMWLNTEAFF

j_call: TRBJ2-5
d_call: .
v_call: TRBV2
cdr3_length: 14
clone_size: .
cdr3_nt: TGTGCCAGCAGCCCGGACTTGGGTCTAGAGACCCAGTACTTC
cdr3_aa: CASSPDLGLETQYF

j_call: TRBJ2-7
d_call: TRBD2
v_call: TRBV10-3
cdr3_length: 14
clone_size: .
cdr3_nt: TGTGCCATCACTAGGACTAGCGGGGCCTACGAGCAGTACTTC
cdr3_aa: CAITRTSGAYEQYF

j_call: TRBJ1-1
d_call: .
v_call: TRBV5-4
cdr3_length: 14
clone_size: .
cdr3_nt: TGTGCCAGCAGCCACCTGACAGTTGACACTGAAGCTTTCTTT
cdr3_aa: CASSHLTVDTEAFF

j_call: TRBJ1-4
d_call: .
v_call: TRBV9
cdr3_length: 14
clone_size: .
cdr3_nt: TGTGCCAGCAGCGTATTCAGGGAATCCGAAAAACTGTTTTTT
cdr3_aa: CASSVFRESEKLFF

j_call: TRBJ2-5
d_call: TRBD1
v_call: TRBV27
cdr3_length: 17
clone_size: .
cdr3_nt: TGTGCCAGCAGTTTAATGGTGGGACAGAAGTACCAAGAGACCCAGTACTTC
cdr3_aa: CASSLMVGQKYQETQYF

j_call: TRBJ2-1
d_call: .
v_call: TRBV5-6
cdr3_length: 15
clone_size: .
cdr3_nt: TGTGCCAGCAGCTGGGCGGGGAGCTCCTACAATGAGCAGTTCTTC
cdr3_aa: CASSWAGSSYNEQFF

j_call: TRBJ1-2
d_call: .
v_call: TRBV30
cdr3_length: 14
clone_size: .
cdr3_nt: TGTGCCTGCCCCCCAGGGGAAGCCAACTATGGCTACACCTTC
cdr3_aa: CACPPGEANYGYTF

j_call: TRBJ2-3
d_call: .
v_call: TRBV19
cdr3_length: 12
clone_size: .
cdr3_nt: TGTGCCAGTAGTATTCTGGGCGATACGCAGTATTTT
cdr3_aa: CASSILGDTQYF

j_call: TRBJ2-7
d_call: .
v_call: TRBV7-9
cdr3_length: 13
clone_size: once
cdr3_nt: TGTGCCAGCAGCGCGGGACCCTCCTACGAGCAGTACTTC
cdr3_aa: CASSAGPSYEQYF

j_call: TRBJ2-1
d_call: TRBD2
v_call: TRBV5-1
cdr3_length: 17
clone_size: once
cdr3_nt: TGCGCCAGCAGCTTAACCATAGCGGGGGGGCCTGGCAATGAGCAGTTCTTC
cdr3_aa: CASSLTIAGGPGNEQFF

j_call: TRBJ2-7
d_call: TRBD2
v_call: TRBV6-2/TRBV6-3
cdr3_length: 16
clone_size: .
cdr3_nt: TGTGCCAGCAGACCTCTAGCGGGAGTAGATAATTACGAGCAGTACTTC
cdr3_aa: CASRPLAGVDNYEQYF

j_call: TRBJ2-2
d_call: .
v_call: TRBV7-2
cdr3_length: 14
clone_size: .
cdr3_nt: TGTGCCAGCAGCTACACAGTAAACACCGGGGAGCTGTTTTTT
cdr3_aa: CASSYTVNTGELFF

j_call: TRBJ2-3
d_call: .
v_call: TRBV7-2
cdr3_length: 15
clone_size: .
cdr3_nt: TGTGCCAGCAGCTTAGGTCCGTCGGGGGAAGATACGCAGTATTTT
cdr3_aa: CASSLGPSGEDTQYF

j_call: TRBJ2-5
d_call: .
v_call: TRBV7-3
cdr3_length: 15
clone_size: .
cdr3_nt: TGTGCCAGCAGCCCGACAGGTCAGCGGGGAGAGACCCAGTACTTC
cdr3_aa: CASSPTGQRGETQYF

j_call: TRBJ1-2
d_call: .
v_call: TRBV28
cdr3_length: 13
clone_size: once
cdr3_nt: TGTGCCAGCAGCCCGACGATGCGGCTTGGCTACACCTTC
cdr3_aa: CASSPTMRLGYTF

j_call: TRBJ2-1
d_call: .
v_call: TRBV14
cdr3_length: 14
clone_size: .
cdr3_nt: TGTGCCAGCAGCCAAGGATTGAGGAAATTTGAGCAGTTCTTC
cdr3_aa: CASSQGLRKFEQFF

j_call: TRBJ2-6
d_call: .
v_call: TRBV5-4
cdr3_length: 15
clone_size: .
cdr3_nt: TGTGCCAGCAGCCCCCAGGGGCCCGGGGCCAACGTCCTGACTTTC
cdr3_aa: CASSPQGPGANVLTF

j_call: TRBJ1-1
d_call: .
v_call: TRBV6-5
cdr3_length: 11
clone_size: .
cdr3_nt: TGTGCCACCGTTAAGAACACTGAAGCTTTCTTT
cdr3_aa: CATVKNTEAFF

j_call: TRBJ2-7
d_call: TRBD2
v_call: TRBV7-2
cdr3_length: 15
clone_size: .
cdr3_nt: TGTGCCAGCAGCTTTAGCGGGGGGGATCCCTACGAGCAGTACTTC
cdr3_aa: CASSFSGGDPYEQYF

j_call: TRBJ2-5
d_call: .
v_call: TRBV3-1/TRBV3-2
cdr3_length: 13
clone_size: .
cdr3_nt: TGTGCCAGCAGCCAAATCATCCAAGAGACCCAGTACTTC
cdr3_aa: CASSQIIQETQYF

j_call: TRBJ2-1
d_call: .
v_call: TRBV3-1/TRBV3-2
cdr3_length: 15
clone_size: .
cdr3_nt: TGTGCCAGCAGAGGACGCGGGGGCCGAGGCAATGAGCAGTTCTTC
cdr3_aa: CASRGRGGRGNEQFF

j_call: TRBJ2-2
d_call: .
v_call: TRBV9
cdr3_length: 12
clone_size: .
cdr3_nt: TGTGCCAGCAGTAGGGGCACCGGGGAGCTGTTTTTT
cdr3_aa: CASSRGTGELFF

j_call: TRBJ2-1
d_call: .
v_call: TRBV19
cdr3_length: 15
clone_size: once
cdr3_nt: TGTGCCAGTAGCCACCCAGGGCGCTCCTACAATGAGCAGTTCTTC
cdr3_aa: CASSHPGRSYNEQFF

j_call: TRBJ2-1
d_call: .
v_call: TRBV7-3
cdr3_length: 16
clone_size: .
cdr3_nt: TGTGCCAGCAGCAACGGCCCAGGCCTAATATACAATGAGCAGTTCTTC
cdr3_aa: CASSNGPGLIYNEQFF

j_call: TRBJ2-3
d_call: .
v_call: TRBV7-9
cdr3_length: 13
clone_size: once
cdr3_nt: TGTGCCAGCAGCCCCGCCGGGACAGATACGCAGTATTTT
cdr3_aa: CASSPAGTDTQYF

j_call: TRBJ1-2
d_call: .
v_call: TRBV9
cdr3_length: 14
clone_size: .
cdr3_nt: TGTGCCAGCAGCGTAGGACATTCGAACTATGGCTACACCTTC
cdr3_aa: CASSVGHSNYGYTF

j_call: TRBJ2-2
d_call: .
v_call: TRBV7-3
cdr3_length: 15
clone_size: .
cdr3_nt: TGTGCCAGCAGTCTAGGGACTTTAAACACCGGGGAGCTGTTTTTT
cdr3_aa: CASSLGTLNTGELFF

j_call: TRBJ2-1
d_call: .
v_call: TRBV7-7
cdr3_length: 15
clone_size: .
cdr3_nt: TGTGCCAGCAGCCTGCGGGACGCCCCCGGGGATGAGCAGTTCTTC
cdr3_aa: CASSLRDAPGDEQFF

j_call: TRBJ2-5
d_call: .
v_call: TRBV19
cdr3_length: 18
clone_size: .
cdr3_nt: TGTGCCAGTAGTAAAAGGGCGGCAGGGCGAATCGGTGGAGAGACCCAGTACTTC
cdr3_aa: CASSKRAAGRIGGETQYF

j_call: TRBJ2-1
d_call: .
v_call: TRBV15
cdr3_length: 13
clone_size: .
cdr3_nt: TGTGCCACCAGCAAGTTAGACGGGAATGAGCAGTTCTTC
cdr3_aa: CATSKLDGNEQFF

j_call: TRBJ1-6
d_call: .
v_call: TRBV5-6
cdr3_length: 13
clone_size: once
cdr3_nt: TGTGCCAGCAGTCTCGACGGGAATTCACCCCTCCACTTT
cdr3_aa: CASSLDGNSPLHF